This TCR beta chain was sequenced for a study of PD-1 blockade in classical Hodgkin lymphoma. The germline V gene has CDR1 SGHDT and CDR2 YYEEEE. V was clipped by 6 bases and J by 0 bases, with 6 bases between them. The CDR3 is 12 residues long. This sample's time point: cycle 4 day 1 (C4D1), after around six weeks of nivolumab. Following autologous stem cell transplantation, relapse occurred in every patient, and exposure to brentuximab vedotin varied. Negative selection with magnets was how CD8+ T cells were isolated from the thawed PBMCs. Complete response, partial response or progressive disease was recorded as best response. Data came from immunoSEQ multiplex PCR; TCRdb stores just in-frame clones and leaves some out. The sample holds some 10,000 clones, approximately 85% seen once.

The chain joins TRBV5-6 to TRBJ1-1; D not resolved. This sample comprised CD8+ T cells from blood, obtained before the fourth cycle of nivolumab. This receptor was taken from a human donor with classical Hodgkin lymphoma. The donor label of this sample is uncertain. The CDR3 coding sequence is TGTGCCAGCACGGGCATGAACACTGAAGCTTTCTTT. It translates to CASTGMNTEAFF. The whole variable domain, remainder taken from reference TRBV5-6 and TRBJ1-1, is DAGVTQSPTHLIKTRGQQVTLRCSPKSGHDTVSWYQQALGQGPQFIFQYYEEEERQRGNFPDRFSGHQFPNYSSELNVNALLLGDSALYLCASTGMNTEAFFGQGTRLTVV.